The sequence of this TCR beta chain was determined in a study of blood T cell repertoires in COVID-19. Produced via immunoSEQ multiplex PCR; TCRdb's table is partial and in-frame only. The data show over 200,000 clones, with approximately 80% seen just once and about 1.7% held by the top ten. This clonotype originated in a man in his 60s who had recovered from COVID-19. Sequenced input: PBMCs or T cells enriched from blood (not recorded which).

This chain's CDR3 is CASSQVRYEQYF. The CDR3 bases are TGTGCCAGCAGCCAAGTCCGCTACGAGCAGTACTTC. J is TRBJ2-7 and V is TRBV3-1 (or the pseudogene TRBV3-2); D is unclear. The V gene's germline CDR1 is LGHDT and CDR2 YNNKEL (reference sequence). V shed 1 base and J shed 3 bases, with 4 bases lying between them. The CDR3 has 12 residues.